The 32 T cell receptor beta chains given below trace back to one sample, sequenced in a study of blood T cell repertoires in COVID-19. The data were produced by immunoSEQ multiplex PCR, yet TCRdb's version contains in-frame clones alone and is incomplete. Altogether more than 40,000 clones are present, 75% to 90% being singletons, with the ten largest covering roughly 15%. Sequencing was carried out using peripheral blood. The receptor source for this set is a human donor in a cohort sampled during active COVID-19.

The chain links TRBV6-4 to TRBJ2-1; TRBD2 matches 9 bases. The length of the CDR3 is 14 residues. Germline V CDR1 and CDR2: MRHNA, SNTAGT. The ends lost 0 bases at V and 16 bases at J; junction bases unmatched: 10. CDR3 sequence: CASSDSPSGVRVFF. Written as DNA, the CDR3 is TGTGCCAGCAGTGACTCGCCTAGCGGGGTCAGGGTTTTCTTC.

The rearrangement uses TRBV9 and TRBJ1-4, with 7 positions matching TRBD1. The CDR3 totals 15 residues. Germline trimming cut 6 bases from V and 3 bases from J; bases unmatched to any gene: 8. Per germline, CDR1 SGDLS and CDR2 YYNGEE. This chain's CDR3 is CASTQGDSPNEKLFF. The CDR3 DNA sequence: TGTGCCAGCACCCAGGGGGACAGTCCTAATGAAAAACTGTTTTTT.

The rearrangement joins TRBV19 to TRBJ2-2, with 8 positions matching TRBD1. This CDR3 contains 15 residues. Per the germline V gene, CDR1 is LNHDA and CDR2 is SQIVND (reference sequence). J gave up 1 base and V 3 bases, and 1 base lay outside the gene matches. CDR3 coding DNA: TGTGCCAGTAGTATTGGGACAGGGAACACCGGGGAGCTGTTTTTT. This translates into CASSIGTGNTGELFF.

CDR3 coding DNA: TGTGCCAGCAGTTTACAGGGGGCCCGCAATCAGCCCCAGCATTTT. Translation gives CASSLQGARNQPQHF. V gene TRBV28 combines with J gene TRBJ1-5, with 8 positions matching TRBD1. J lost 2 bases, V lost 2 bases, and 2 bases had no gene match. Germline assignment: CDR1 MDHEN and CDR2 SYDVKM. The CDR3 runs 15 residues.

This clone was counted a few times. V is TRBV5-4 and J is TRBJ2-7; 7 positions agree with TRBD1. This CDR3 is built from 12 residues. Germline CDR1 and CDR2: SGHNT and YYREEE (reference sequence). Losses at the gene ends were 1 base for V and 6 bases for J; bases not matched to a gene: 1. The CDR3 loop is CASSLTGVEQYF. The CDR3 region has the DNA TGTGCCAGCAGCTTGACAGGGGTCGAGCAGTACTTC.

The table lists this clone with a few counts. The CDR3 spells CASSEDGTGANVLTF. CDR3 nucleotides: TGTGCCAGCAGCGAGGACGGGACTGGGGCCAACGTCCTGACTTTC. This chain uses TRBV9 with TRBJ2-6; TRBD2 is a possible D gene (5 bases). The CDR3 runs 15 residues. Germline values: CDR1 SGDLS, CDR2 YYNGEE. V dropped 3 bases and J dropped 2 bases, with 9 bases sitting between them.

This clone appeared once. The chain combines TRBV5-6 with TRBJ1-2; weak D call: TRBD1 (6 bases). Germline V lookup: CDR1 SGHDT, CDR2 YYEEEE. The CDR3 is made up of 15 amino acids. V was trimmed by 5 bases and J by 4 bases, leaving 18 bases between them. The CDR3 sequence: CASRERDNLGYGYTF. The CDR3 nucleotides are TGTGCCAGCAGGGAGAGGGACAATCTGGGCTATGGCTACACCTTC.

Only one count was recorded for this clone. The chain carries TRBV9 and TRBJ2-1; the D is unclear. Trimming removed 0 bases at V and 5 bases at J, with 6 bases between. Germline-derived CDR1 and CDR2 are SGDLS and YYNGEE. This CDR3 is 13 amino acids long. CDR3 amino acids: CASSVAPHNEQFF. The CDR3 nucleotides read TGTGCCAGCAGCGTAGCTCCCCACAATGAGCAGTTCTTC.

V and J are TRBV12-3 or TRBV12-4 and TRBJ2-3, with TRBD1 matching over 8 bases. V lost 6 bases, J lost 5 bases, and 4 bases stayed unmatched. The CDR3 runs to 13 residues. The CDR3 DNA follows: TGTGCCAGCAGGCAGGGGGCGGGAGATACGCAGTATTTT. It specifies CASRQGAGDTQYF.

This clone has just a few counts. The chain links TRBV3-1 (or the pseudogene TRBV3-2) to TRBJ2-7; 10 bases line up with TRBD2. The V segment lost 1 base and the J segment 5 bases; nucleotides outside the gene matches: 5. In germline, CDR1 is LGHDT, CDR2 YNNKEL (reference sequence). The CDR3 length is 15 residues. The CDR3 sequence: CASSQVLAGGNEQYF. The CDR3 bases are TGTGCCAGCAGCCAAGTATTAGCGGGAGGTAACGAGCAGTACTTC.

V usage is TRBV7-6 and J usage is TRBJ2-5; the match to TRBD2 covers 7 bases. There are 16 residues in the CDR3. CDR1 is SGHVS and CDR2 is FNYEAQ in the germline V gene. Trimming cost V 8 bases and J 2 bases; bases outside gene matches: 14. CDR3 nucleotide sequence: TGTGCCAGCGGGGGAGGGGCGGGGGACCGACAAGAGACCCAGTACTTC. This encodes CASGGGAGDRQETQYF.

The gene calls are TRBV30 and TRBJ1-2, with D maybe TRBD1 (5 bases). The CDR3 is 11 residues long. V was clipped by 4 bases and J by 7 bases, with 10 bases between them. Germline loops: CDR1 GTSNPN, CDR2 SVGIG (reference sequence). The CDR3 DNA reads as TGTGCCTGGACGACGGGGGGTGGCTACACCTTC. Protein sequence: CAWTTGGGYTF.

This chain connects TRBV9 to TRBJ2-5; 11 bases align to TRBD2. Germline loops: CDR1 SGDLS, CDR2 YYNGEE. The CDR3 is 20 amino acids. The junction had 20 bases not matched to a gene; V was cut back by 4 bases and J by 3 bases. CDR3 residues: CASSPRGRLAGPGGEETQYF. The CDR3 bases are TGTGCCAGCAGCCCAAGAGGGCGACTAGCGGGACCCGGAGGGGAAGAGACCCAGTACTTC. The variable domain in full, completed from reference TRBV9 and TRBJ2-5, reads DSGVTQTPKHLITATGQRVTLRCSPRSGDLSVYWYQQSLDQGLQFLIQYYNGEERAKGNILERFSAQQFPDLHSELNLSSLELGDSALYFCASSPRGRLAGPGGEETQYFGPGTRLLVL.

The CDR3 here is CASSGGLNNSPLHF. Here the CDR3 DNA reads TGTGCCAGCAGCGGGGGACTCAATAATTCACCCCTCCACTTT. The chain uses TRBV9 and TRBJ1-6; D is perhaps TRBD1 (5 bases). Trimming took off 3 bases at V and 5 bases at J, with 9 bases between the two ends. Germline CDR1 and CDR2: SGDLS and YYNGEE. The CDR3 is 14 residues long.

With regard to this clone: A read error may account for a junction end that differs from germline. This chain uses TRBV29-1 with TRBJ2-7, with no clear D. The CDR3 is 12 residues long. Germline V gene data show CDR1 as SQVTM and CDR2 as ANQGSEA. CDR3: CSVKDGAYEQYF. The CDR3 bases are TGCAGCGTTAAAGACGGAGCCTACGAGCAGTACTTC.

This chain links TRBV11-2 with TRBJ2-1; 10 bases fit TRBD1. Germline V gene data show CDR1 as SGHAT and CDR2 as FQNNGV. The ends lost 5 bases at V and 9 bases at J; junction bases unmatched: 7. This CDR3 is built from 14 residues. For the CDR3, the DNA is TGTGCCAGCAGCCCAGGGACAGGGGTTGGTGAGCAGTTCTTC. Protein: CASSPGTGVGEQFF.

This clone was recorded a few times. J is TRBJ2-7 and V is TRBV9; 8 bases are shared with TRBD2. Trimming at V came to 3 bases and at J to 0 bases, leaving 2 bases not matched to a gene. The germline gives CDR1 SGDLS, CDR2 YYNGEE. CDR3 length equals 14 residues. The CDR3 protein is CASSGSGNSYEQYF. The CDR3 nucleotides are TGTGCCAGCAGCGGTAGCGGGAACTCCTACGAGCAGTACTTC.

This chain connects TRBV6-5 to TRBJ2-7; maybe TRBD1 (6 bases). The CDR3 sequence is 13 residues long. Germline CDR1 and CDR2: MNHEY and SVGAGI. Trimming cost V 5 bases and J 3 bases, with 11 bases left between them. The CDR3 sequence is CASSQGHLYEQYF. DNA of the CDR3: TGTGCCAGCAGTCAGGGACACCTCTACGAGCAGTACTTC.

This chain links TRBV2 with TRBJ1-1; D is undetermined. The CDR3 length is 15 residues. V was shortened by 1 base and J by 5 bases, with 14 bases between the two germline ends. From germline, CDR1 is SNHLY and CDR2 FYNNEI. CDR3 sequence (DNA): TGTGCCAGCAGTGAAGTCCCCTTATCGGGTACTGAAGCTTTCTTT. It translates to CASSEVPLSGTEAFF.

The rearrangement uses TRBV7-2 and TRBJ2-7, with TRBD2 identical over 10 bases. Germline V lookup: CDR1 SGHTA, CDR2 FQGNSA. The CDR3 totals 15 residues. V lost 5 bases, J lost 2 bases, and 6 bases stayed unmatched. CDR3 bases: TGTGCCAGCAGCATTAGCGGGGGGACTACCTACGAGCAGTACTTC. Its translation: CASSISGGTTYEQYF.

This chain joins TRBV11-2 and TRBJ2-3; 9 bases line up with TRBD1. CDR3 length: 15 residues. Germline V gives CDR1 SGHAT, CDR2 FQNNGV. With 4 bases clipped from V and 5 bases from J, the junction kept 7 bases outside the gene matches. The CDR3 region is CASSSGTGREDTQYF. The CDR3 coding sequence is TGTGCCAGCAGCTCCGGGACAGGGAGGGAAGATACGCAGTATTTT.

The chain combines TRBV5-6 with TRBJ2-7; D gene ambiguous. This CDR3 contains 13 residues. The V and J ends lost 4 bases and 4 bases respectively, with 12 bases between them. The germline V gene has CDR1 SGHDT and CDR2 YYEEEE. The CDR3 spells CASSPRSSYEQYF. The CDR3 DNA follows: TGTGCCAGCAGCCCGCGGTCTTCGTACGAGCAGTACTTC. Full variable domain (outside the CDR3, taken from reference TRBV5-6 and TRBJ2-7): DAGVTQSPTHLIKTRGQQVTLRCSPKSGHDTVSWYQQALGQGPQFIFQYYEEEERQRGNFPDRFSGHQFPNYSSELNVNALLLGDSALYLCASSPRSSYEQYFGPGTRLTVT.

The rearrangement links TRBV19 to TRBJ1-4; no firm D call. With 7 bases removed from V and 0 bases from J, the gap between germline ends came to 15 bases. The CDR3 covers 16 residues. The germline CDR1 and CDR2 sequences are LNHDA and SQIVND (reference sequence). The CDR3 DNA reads TGTGCCAGTAACAGATTCCATATCGCAACTAATGAAAAACTGTTTTTT. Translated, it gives CASNRFHIATNEKLFF.

In nucleotides, the CDR3 is TGTGCCATCAGTGAGTCAAGGGGCTATGGCTACACCTTC. Translated, it gives CAISESRGYGYTF. The chain joins TRBV10-3 to TRBJ1-2; tentatively, D is TRBD1 (5 bases). Germline values: CDR1 ENHRY, CDR2 SYGVKD. CDR3 length: 13 amino acids. The V end was cut by 0 bases, the J end by 4 bases, with 6 bases between.

CDR3 region: CSVGGGDQPQHF. In DNA, the CDR3 is TGCAGCGTTGGCGGGGGGGATCAGCCCCAGCATTTT. This chain uses TRBV29-1 with TRBJ1-5, with a weak D call TRBD1 (5 bases). The germline V and J ends were trimmed by 4 bases and 5 bases, with 9 bases remaining between them. Germline CDR1 is SQVTM and CDR2 is ANQGSEA. CDR3 length: 12 amino acids.

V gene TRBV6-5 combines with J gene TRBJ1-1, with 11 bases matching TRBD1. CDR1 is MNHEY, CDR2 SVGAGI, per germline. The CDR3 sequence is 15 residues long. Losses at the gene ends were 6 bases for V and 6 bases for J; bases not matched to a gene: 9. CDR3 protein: CASRNPGQGVSEAFF. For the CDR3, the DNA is TGTGCCAGCAGAAATCCGGGACAGGGGGTGTCTGAAGCTTTCTTT.

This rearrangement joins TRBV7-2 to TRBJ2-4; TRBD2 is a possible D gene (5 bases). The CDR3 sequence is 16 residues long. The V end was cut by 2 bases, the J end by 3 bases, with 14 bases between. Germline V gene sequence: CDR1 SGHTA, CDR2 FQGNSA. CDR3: CASSLKGGWGKNIQYF. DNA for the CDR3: TGTGCCAGCAGCTTAAAGGGCGGGTGGGGCAAAAACATTCAGTACTTC.

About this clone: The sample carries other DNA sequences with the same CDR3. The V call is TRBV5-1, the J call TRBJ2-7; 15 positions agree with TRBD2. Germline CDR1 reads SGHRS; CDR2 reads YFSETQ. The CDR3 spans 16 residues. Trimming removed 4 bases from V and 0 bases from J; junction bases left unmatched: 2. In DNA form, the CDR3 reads TGCGCCAGCAGCCCGGGACTAGCGGGGGGCTCCTACGAGCAGTACTTC. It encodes CASSPGLAGGSYEQYF. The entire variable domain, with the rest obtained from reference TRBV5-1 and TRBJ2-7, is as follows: KAGVTQTPRYLIKTRGQQVTLSCSPISGHRSVSWYQQTPGQGLQFLFEYFSETQRNKGNFPGRFSGRQFSNSRSEMNVSTLELGDSALYLCASSPGLAGGSYEQYFGPGTRLTVT.

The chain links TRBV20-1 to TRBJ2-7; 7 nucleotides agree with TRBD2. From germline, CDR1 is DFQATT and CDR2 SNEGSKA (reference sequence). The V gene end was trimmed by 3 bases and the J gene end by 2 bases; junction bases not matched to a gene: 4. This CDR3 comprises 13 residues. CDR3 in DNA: TGCAGTGCTAGTCGGAGCGGGGCCTACGAGCAGTACTTC. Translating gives CSASRSGAYEQYF.

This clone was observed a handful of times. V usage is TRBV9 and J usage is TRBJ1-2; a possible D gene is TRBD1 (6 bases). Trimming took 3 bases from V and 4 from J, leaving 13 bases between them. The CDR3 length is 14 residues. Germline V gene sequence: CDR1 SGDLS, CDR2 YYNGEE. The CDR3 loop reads CASSATTGTYGYTF. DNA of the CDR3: TGTGCCAGCAGCGCCACAACAGGGACCTATGGCTACACCTTC. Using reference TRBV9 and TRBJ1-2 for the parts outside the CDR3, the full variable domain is DSGVTQTPKHLITATGQRVTLRCSPRSGDLSVYWYQQSLDQGLQFLIQYYNGEERAKGNILERFSAQQFPDLHSELNLSSLELGDSALYFCASSATTGTYGYTFGSGTRLTVV.

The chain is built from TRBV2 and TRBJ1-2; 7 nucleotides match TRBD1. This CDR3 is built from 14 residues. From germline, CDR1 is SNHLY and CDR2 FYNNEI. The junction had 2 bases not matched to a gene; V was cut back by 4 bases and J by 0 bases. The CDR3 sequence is CASSGTGANYGYTF. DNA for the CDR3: TGTGCCAGCAGTGGGACAGGAGCTAACTATGGCTACACCTTC.

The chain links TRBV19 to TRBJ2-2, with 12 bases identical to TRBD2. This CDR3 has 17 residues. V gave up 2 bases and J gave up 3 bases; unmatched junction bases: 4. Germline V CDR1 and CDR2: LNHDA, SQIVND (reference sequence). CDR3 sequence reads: CASSIPRTSGDTGELFF. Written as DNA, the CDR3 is TGTGCCAGTAGTATACCACGGACTAGCGGGGACACCGGGGAGCTGTTTTTT.